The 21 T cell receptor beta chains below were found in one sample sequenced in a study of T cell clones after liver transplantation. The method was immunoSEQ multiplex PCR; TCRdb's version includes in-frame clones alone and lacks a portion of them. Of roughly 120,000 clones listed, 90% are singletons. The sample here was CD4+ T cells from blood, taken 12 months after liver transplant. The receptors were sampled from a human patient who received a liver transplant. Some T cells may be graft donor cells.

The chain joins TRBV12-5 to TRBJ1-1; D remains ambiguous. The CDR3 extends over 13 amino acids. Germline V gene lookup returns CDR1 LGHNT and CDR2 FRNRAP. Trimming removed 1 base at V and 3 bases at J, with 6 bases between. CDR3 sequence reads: CASGLGRYTEAFF. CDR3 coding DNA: TGTGCTAGTGGTTTGGGGCGGTACACTGAAGCTTTCTTT.

DNA of the CDR3: TGTGCCAGCAGCTTAGGTCCAGGGACAAATGAGCAGTTCTTC. This translates into CASSLGPGTNEQFF. The V gene is TRBV7-2, the J gene TRBJ2-1; a weak D match, TRBD1 (6 bases). Germline loops: CDR1 SGHTA, CDR2 FQGNSA. This CDR3 comprises 14 residues. The germline V and J ends were trimmed by 1 base and 7 bases, with 11 bases remaining between them.

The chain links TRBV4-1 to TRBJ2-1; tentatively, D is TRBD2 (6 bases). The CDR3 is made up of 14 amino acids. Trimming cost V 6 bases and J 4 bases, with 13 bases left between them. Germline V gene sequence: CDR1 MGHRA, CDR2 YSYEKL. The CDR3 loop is CASRVADSYNEQFF. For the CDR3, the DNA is TGCGCCAGCAGAGTAGCGGATTCGTACAATGAGCAGTTCTTC.

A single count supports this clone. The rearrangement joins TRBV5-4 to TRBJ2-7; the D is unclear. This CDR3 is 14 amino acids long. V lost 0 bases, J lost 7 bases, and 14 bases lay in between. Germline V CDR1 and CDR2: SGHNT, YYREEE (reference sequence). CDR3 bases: TGTGCCAGCAGCTTGGTCCTTGGAAGTGGGGAGCAGTACTTC. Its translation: CASSLVLGSGEQYF.

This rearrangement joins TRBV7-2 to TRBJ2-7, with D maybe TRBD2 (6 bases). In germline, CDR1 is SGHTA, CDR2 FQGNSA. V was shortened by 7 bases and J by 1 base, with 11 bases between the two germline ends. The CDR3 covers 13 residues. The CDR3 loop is CASTDGGSYEQYF. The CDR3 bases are TGTGCCAGCACCGATGGGGGGTCCTACGAGCAGTACTTC.

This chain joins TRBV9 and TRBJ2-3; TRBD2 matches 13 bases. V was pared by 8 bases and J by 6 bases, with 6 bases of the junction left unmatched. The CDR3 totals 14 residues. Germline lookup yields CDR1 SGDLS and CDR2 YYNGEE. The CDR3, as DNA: TGTGCCAGTGGACTAGCGGGAGTCAGGGATACGCAGTATTTT. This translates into CASGLAGVRDTQYF.

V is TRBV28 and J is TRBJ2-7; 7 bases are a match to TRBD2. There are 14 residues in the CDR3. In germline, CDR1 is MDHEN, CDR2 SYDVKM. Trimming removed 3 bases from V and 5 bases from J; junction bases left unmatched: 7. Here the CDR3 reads CASSLGGINDEQYF. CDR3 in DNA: TGTGCCAGCAGTTTGGGGGGGATTAACGACGAGCAGTACTTC.

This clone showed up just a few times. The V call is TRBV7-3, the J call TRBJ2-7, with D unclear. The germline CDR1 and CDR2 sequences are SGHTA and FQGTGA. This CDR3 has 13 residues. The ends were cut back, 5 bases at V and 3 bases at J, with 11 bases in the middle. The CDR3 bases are TGTGCCAGCAGCCCCTCGAATAGCTACGAGCAGTACTTC. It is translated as CASSPSNSYEQYF.

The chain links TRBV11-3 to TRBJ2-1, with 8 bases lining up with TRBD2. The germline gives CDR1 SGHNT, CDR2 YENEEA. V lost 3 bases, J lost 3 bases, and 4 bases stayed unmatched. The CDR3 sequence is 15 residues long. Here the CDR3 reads CASSFSGVNYNEQFF. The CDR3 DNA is TGTGCCAGCAGCTTTAGCGGGGTCAACTACAATGAGCAGTTCTTC.

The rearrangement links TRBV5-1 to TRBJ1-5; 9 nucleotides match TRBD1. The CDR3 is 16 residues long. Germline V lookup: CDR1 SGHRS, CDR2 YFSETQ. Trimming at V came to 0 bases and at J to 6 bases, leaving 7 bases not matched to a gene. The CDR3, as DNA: TGCGCCAGCAGCTTGGAAGGGACAGGGACGGGTCAGCCCCAGCATTTT. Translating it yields CASSLEGTGTGQPQHF.

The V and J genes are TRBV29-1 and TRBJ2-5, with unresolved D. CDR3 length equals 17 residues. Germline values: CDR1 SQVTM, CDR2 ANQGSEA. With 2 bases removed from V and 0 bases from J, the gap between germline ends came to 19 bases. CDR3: CSVEIGVGFRHQETQYF. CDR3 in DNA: TGCAGCGTTGAAATCGGTGTGGGGTTTCGGCACCAAGAGACCCAGTACTTC.

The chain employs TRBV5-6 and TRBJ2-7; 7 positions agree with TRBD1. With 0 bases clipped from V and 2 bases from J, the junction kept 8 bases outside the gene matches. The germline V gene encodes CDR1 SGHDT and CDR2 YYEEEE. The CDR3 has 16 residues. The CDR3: CASSLEVGQRTYEQYF. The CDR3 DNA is TGTGCCAGCAGCTTGGAAGTGGGACAGAGAACCTACGAGCAGTACTTC. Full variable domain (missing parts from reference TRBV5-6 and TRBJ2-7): DAGVTQSPTHLIKTRGQQVTLRCSPKSGHDTVSWYQQALGQGPQFIFQYYEEEERQRGNFPDRFSGHQFPNYSSELNVNALLLGDSALYLCASSLEVGQRTYEQYFGPGTRLTVT.

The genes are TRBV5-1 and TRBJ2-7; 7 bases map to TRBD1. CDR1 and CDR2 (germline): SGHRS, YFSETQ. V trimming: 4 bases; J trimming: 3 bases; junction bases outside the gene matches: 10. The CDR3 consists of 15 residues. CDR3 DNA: TGCGCCAGCAGCCCCCGGGGACAGAGCTACTACGAGCAGTACTTC. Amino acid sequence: CASSPRGQSYYEQYF.

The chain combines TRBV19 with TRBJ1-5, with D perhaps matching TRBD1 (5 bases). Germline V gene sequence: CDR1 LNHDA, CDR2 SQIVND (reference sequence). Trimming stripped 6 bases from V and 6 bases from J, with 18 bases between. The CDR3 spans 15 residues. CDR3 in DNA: TGTGCCAGTAGCCATCTTGACAGTTATAGTCAGCCCCAGCATTTT. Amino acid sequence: CASSHLDSYSQPQHF.

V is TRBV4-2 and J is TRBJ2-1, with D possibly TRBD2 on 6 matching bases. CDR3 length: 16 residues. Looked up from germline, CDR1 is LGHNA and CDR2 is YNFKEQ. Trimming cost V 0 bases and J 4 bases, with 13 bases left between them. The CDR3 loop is CASSQDLQGGYNEQFF. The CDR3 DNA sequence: TGTGCCAGCAGCCAAGATCTGCAGGGAGGATACAATGAGCAGTTCTTC.

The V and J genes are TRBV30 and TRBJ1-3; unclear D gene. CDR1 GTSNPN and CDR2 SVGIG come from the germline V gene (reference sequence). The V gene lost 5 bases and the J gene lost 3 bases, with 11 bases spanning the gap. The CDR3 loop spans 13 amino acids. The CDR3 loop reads CAWGGNLGNTIYF. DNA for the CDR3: TGTGCCTGGGGAGGGAATCTTGGAAACACCATATATTTT. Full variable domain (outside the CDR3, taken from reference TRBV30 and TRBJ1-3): SQTIHQWPATLVQPVGSPLSLECTVEGTSNPNLYWYRQAAGRGLQLLFYSVGIGQISSEVPQNLSASRPQDRQFILSSKKLLLSDSGFYLCAWGGNLGNTIYFGEGSWLTVV.

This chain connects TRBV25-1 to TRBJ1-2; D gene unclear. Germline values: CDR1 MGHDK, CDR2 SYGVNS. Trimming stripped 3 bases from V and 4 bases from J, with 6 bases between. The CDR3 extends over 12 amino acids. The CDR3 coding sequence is TGTGCCAGCAGTGACCCCGGCTATGGCTACACCTTC. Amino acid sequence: CASSDPGYGYTF.

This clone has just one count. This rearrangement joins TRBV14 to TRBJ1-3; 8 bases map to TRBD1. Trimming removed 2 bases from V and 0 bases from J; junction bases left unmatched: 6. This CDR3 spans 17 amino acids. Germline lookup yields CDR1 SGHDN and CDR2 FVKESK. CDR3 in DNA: TGTGCCAGCAGCCAACTCCGGGACAGGCACTCTGGAAACACCATATATTTT. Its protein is CASSQLRDRHSGNTIYF. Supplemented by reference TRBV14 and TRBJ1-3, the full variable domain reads EAGVTQFPSHSVIEKGQTVTLRCDPISGHDNLYWYRRVMGKEIKFLLHFVKESKQDESGMPNNRFLAERTGGTYSTLKVQPAELEDSGVYFCASSQLRDRHSGNTIYFGEGSWLTVV.

CDR3 coding DNA: TGTGCCAGCAGCCAAGATGGGCGGGATCGCACTGAAGCTTTCTTT. Protein product: CASSQDGRDRTEAFF. The chain couples TRBV4-2 to TRBJ1-1; D not certain. V lost 0 bases to trimming and J lost 4 bases, with 12 bases between them. Germline values: CDR1 LGHNA, CDR2 YNFKEQ. The CDR3 length is 15 residues.

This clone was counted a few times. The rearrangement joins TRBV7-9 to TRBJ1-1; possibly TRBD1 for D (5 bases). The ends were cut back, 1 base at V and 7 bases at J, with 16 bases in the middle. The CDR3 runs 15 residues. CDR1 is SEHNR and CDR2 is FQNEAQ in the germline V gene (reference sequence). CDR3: CASSLEVRVRVEAFF. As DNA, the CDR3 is TGTGCCAGCAGCTTAGAGGTCAGGGTGAGGGTTGAAGCTTTCTTT.

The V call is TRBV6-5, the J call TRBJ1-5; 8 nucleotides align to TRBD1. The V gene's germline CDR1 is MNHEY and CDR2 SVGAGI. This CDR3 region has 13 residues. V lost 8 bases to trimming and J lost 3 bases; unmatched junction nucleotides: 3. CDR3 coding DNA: TGTGCCAGCTCGGACAGGGTCAATCAGCCCCAGCATTTT. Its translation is CASSDRVNQPQHF.